This T cell receptor beta chain was recovered during a study of blood T cell repertoires in COVID-19. Clones were read by immunoSEQ multiplex PCR, and TCRdb kept only the in-frame ones, dropping some. The profile shows around 160,000 clones, around 80% of them singletons. V lost 5 bases, J lost 0 bases, and 19 bases lay in between. The CDR3 is 17 residues long. Germline V gene data show CDR1 as MNHNY and CDR2 as SVGAGI (reference sequence). The chain combines TRBV6-6 with TRBJ1-1, with D perhaps TRBD1 (6 bases). This receptor was obtained from a human donor with acute or convalescent COVID-19. The donor label of this sample is uncertain. The sample taken for sequencing was peripheral blood. This CDR3 is CASSLGRGRLVNTEAFF. CDR3 DNA: TGTGCCAGCAGTCTCGGGCGGGGGCGCTTAGTGAACACTGAAGCTTTCTTT.